A single sample is the source of the 2 T cell receptor beta chains below, sequenced in a study of glioma-infiltrating T cells. TCR alpha and beta CDR3 regions were amplified from RNA using iRepertoire nested multiplex PCR. TCRdb re-analysed the multiplex PCR reads in MiXCR, keeping a single row per CDR3 protein. This sample carries about 380,000 distinct CDR3 sequences, 41% of them seen once, and the ten largest clones take around 12%. Sequenced input: glioma tissue, nonneoplastic brain tissue, or PBMCs (not recorded which). These receptor sequences come from a human donor with low-grade glioma or glioblastoma, undergoing nonglioma brain surgery, or in good health (not recorded which).

This clonotype was seen more than once but under ten times. The J gene is TRBJ1-5, the V gene TRBV19; 7 bases map to TRBD1. V lost 6 bases, J lost 5 bases, and 10 bases stayed unmatched. This CDR3 comprises 15 residues. Germline CDR1 is LNHDA and CDR2 is SQIVND (reference sequence). The CDR3 DNA reads TGTGCCAGTAGCCCTGAGACAGGGTCGTATCAGCCCCAGCATTTT. Protein: CASSPETGSYQPQHF.

This clonotype was detected ten times or more. This chain connects TRBV27 to TRBJ1-2; the D gene is possibly TRBD1 (6 bases). The V and J ends lost 6 bases and 4 bases respectively, with 24 bases between them. The V gene's germline CDR1 is MNHEY and CDR2 SMNVEV (reference sequence). CDR3 length: 17 amino acids. CDR3 nucleotides: TGTGCCAGCAGCCTCATTTCGGGACACCAACAAATCTATGGCTACACCTTC. Encoded protein: CASSLISGHQQIYGYTF.